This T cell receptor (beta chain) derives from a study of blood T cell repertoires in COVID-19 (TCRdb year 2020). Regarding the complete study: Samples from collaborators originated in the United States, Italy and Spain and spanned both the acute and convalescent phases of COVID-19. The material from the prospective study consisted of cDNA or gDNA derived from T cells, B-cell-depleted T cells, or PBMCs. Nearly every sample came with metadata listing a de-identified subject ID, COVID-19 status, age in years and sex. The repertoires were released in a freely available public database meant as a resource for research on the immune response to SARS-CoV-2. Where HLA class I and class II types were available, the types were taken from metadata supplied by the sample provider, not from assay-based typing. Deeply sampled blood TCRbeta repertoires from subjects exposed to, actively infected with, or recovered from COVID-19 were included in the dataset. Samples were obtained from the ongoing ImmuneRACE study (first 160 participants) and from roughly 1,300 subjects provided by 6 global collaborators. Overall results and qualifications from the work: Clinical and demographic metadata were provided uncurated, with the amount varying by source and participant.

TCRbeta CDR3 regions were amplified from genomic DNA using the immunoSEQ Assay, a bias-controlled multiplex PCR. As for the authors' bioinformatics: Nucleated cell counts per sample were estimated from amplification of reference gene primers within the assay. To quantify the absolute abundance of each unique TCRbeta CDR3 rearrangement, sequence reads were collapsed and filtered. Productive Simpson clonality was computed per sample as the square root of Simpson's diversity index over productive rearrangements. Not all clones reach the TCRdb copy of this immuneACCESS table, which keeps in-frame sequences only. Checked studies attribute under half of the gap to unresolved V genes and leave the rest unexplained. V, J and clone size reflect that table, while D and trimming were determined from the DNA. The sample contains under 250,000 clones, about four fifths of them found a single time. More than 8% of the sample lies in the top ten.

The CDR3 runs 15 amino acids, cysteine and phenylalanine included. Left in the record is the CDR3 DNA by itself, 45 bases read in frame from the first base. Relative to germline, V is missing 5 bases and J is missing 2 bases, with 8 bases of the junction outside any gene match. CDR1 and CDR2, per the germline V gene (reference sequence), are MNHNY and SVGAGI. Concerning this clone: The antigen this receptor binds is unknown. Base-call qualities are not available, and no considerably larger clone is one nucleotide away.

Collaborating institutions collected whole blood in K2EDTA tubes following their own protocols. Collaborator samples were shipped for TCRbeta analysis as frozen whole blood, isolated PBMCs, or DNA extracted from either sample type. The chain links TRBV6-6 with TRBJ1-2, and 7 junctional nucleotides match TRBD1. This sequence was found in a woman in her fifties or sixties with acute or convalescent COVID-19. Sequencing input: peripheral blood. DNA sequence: TGTGCCAGCAGTCAGCCGGACAGGTCGAACTATGGCTACACCTTC. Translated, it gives CASSQPDRSNYGYTF.